This T cell receptor (beta chain) derives from a study of tumor-infiltrating lymphocytes in primary liver carcinoma. Study-wide results and limits: Tumors had a top-250-clone fraction that was significantly higher than blood (p = 0.039). Paired tumor-adjacent and tumor-blood samples overlapped less than tumor region pairs did.

Co-extraction yielded RNA and DNA from 20-30 mg of unsorted bulk tissue. There were over 85% viable tumor cells in every single sample of tumor. A constant-region primer primed TCR beta cDNA synthesis from 500 to 550 ng of total RNA. Libraries covering TCR beta were generated through three nested multiplex PCR rounds (using a slightly modified ARM-PCR). TRBV1-TRBV30 forward primers paired with a C-beta reverse primer drove the first two PCR rounds, around 9 cycles each. TCRdb processed the multiplex PCR reads anew with MiXCR; each CDR3 protein has one entry. The sample has tens of thousands of distinct CDR3 sequences; around 70% are singletons. Germline loops: CDR1 SGHAT, CDR2 FQDESV (reference sequence). CDR3 length: 15 amino acids. The V and J ends lost 5 bases and 1 base respectively, with 14 bases between them. Turning to this clonotype: Its target is not known. The CDR3 does not end in the conserved phenylalanine or tryptophan, so this is likely a read error.

The gene calls are TRBV11-1 and TRBJ1-1; D remains ambiguous. Material for sequencing was liver tumor tissue from sampling region 1. The sample's subset: tumor region T1, superior pole. The source of this sequence is a man in his forties with primary liver carcinoma and hepatitis B virus infection. The CDR3 here is CASSLQIAENTEAFP. CDR3 DNA: TGTGCCAGCAGCCTTCAGATAGCAGAGAACACTGAAGCTTTCCCT.